The 7 T cell receptor beta chains below were found in one sample sequenced in a study of blood T cell repertoires in COVID-19. TCRdb's table, derived via immunoSEQ multiplex PCR, lists solely in-frame clones and lacks some. Altogether roughly 200,000 clones are present, approximately 86% being singletons, with the ten largest covering more than 2%. Sequences were obtained from PBMCs or T cells enriched from blood (not recorded which). The receptor source for this set is a woman between 25 and 40 years old who had recovered from COVID-19.

V usage is TRBV5-3 and J usage is TRBJ2-7; TRBD1 aligns across 7 bases. Being an ORF, TRBV5-3 has a function that is uncertain. J lost 2 bases, V lost 3 bases, and 5 bases had no gene match. CDR3 length equals 14 residues. The CDR3 nucleotides are TGTGCCAGAAGCTCCGGGACAGACACCTACGAGCAGTACTTC. As protein: CARSSGTDTYEQYF.

This clone was seen more than once but under ten times. The rearrangement uses TRBV4-3 and TRBJ2-3; D is unclear. The CDR3 length is 15 residues. Per the germline V gene, CDR1 is LGHNA and CDR2 is YSLEER. V was clipped by 0 bases and J by 2 bases, with 9 bases between them. The CDR3 DNA is TGCGCCAGCAGCCAAGATCTAGGCGACACAGATACGCAGTATTTT. Protein: CASSQDLGDTDTQYF.

The chain combines TRBV6-2 or TRBV6-3 with TRBJ1-2; no firm D call. Trimming removed 6 bases from V and 9 bases from J, with 17 bases in between. Germline loops: CDR1 MNHEY, CDR2 SVGEGT. This CDR3 has 13 amino acids. As DNA, the CDR3 is TGTGCCAGCAGCCGAGACCGGGGTTTAAGCTACACCTTC. Protein sequence: CASSRDRGLSYTF.

The gene calls are TRBV2 and TRBJ2-3, with D maybe TRBD2 (5 bases). V lost 5 bases and J 3 bases, leaving 6 bases between the germline ends. Per the germline V gene, CDR1 is SNHLY and CDR2 is FYNNEI. The CDR3 length is 12 residues. The CDR3 here is CASSTRTDTQYF. CDR3 in DNA: TGTGCCAGCAGTACTAGGACAGATACGCAGTATTTT.

This chain joins TRBV21-1 and TRBJ2-3; TRBD2, as called in the table, went unchecked against the DNA. TRBV21-1 is termed a pseudogene. There are 12 residues in the CDR3. The CDR3 here is CASSKVEDTQYF. The CDR3 bases are TGTGCCAGCAGCAAGGTAGAAGATACGCAGTATTTT.

This clone has ten or more counts. The rearrangement links TRBV5-1 to TRBJ2-3; TRBD2 aligns across 10 bases. The CDR3 loop spans 16 amino acids. Germline V CDR1 and CDR2: SGHRS, YFSETQ. Unmatched junction bases numbered 2, after V lost 0 bases and J lost 1 base. CDR3 loop: CASSLAGTSGTDTQYF. CDR3 nucleotides: TGCGCCAGCAGCTTGGCCGGGACTAGCGGCACAGATACGCAGTATTTT.

J is TRBJ2-7 and V is TRBV2; TRBD1 matches 8 bases. With V trimmed by 4 bases and J by 2 bases, 7 bases remained unmatched. Germline V gives CDR1 SNHLY, CDR2 FYNNEI. The CDR3 contains 15 residues. CDR3 DNA: TGTGCCAGCAGTGCGCTCGGACAGGGAGCCTACGAGCAGTACTTC. Translation: CASSALGQGAYEQYF. Full variable domain (missing parts from reference TRBV2 and TRBJ2-7): EPEVTQTPSHQVTQMGQEVILRCVPISNHLYFYWYRQILGQKVEFLVSFYNNEISEKSEIFDDQFSVERPDGSNFTLKIRSTKLEDSAMYFCASSALGQGAYEQYFGPGTRLTVT.